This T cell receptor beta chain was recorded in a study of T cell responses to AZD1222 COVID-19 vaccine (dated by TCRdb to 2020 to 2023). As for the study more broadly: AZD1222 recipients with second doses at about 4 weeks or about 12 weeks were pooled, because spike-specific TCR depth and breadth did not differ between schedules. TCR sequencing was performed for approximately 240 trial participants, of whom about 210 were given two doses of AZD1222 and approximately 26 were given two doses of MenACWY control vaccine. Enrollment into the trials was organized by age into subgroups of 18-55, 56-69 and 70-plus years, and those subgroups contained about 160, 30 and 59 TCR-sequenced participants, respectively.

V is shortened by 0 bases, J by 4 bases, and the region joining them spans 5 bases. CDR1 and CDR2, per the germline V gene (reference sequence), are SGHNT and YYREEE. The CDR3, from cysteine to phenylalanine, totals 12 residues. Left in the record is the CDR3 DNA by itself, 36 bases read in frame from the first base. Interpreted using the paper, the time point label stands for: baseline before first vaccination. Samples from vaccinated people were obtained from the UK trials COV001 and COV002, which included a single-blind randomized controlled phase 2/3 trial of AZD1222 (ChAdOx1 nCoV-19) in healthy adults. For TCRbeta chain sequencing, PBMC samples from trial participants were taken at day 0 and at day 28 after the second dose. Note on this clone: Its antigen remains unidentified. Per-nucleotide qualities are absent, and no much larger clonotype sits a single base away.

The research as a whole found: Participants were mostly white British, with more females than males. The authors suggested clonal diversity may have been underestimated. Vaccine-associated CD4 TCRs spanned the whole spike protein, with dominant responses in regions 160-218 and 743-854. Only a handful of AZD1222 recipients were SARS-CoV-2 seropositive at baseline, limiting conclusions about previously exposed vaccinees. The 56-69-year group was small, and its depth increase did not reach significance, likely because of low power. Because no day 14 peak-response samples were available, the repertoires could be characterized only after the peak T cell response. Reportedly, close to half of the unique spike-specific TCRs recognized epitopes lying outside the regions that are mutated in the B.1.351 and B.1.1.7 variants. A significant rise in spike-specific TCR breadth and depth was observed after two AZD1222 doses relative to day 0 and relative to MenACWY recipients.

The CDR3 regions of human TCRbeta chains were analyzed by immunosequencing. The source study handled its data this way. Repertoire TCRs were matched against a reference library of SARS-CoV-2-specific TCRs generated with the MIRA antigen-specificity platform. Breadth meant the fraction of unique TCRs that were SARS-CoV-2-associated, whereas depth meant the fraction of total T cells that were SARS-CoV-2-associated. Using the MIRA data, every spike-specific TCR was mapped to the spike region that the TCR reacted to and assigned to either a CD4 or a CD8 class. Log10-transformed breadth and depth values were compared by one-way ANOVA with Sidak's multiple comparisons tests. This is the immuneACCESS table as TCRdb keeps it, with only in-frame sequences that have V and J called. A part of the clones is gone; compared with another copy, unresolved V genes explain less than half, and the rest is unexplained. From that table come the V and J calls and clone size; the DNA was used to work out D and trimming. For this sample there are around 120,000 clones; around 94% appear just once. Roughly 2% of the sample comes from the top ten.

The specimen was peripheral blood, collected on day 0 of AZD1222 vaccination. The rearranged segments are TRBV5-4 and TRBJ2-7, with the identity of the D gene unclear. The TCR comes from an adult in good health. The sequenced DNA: TGTGCCAGCAGCTTGGGGGGTTACGAGCAGTACTTC. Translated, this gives CASSLGGYEQYF.